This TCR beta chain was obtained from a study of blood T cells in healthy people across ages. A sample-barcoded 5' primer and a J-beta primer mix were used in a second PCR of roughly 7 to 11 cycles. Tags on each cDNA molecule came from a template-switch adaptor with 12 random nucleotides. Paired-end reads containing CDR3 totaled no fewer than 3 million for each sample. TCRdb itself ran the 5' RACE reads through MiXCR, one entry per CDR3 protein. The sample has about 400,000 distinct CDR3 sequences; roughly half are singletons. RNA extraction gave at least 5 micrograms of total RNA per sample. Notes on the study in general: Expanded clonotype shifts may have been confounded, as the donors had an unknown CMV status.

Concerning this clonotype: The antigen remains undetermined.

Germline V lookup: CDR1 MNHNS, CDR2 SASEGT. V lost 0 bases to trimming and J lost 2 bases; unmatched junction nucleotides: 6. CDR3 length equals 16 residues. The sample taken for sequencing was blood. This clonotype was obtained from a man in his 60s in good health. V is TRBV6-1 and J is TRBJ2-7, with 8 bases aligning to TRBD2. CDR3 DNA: TGTGCCAGCAGTGAAGCCGGGTCGGGGGGGACCTACGAGCAGTACTTC. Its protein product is CASSEAGSGGTYEQYF.